Many counts were recorded for the clone carrying this TCR beta chain. Its antigen is unidentified. These data come from a study of T cells in Graves' hyperthyroidism and ophthalmopathy. V was pared by 0 bases and J by 3 bases, with 15 bases between. Germline CDR1 and CDR2: MNHEY and SVGEGT. This CDR3 spans 16 amino acids. Amplified regions were TCR beta CDR3 sequences from RNA transcripts. The HTBI primer set served for first-round RT-PCR of the TCR CDR3. TCRdb fed the multiplex PCR reads into MiXCR, producing one record per CDR3 protein. The profile shows around 180,000 distinct CDR3 sequences, approximately 15% of them singletons. Study observations and caveats: The model identified upcoming ophthalmopathy a median approximately 6.4 months ahead of onset. Separation of ophthalmopathy from stable hyperthyroidism was achieved by a 13 V-J model.

Those with hyperthyroidism were 18 to 65 years old, newly diagnosed, and ill for under 2 months. Every diagnosis used clinical symptoms, serum thyroxine and TRAb, thyroid ultrasound and orbital computed tomography. The clonotype was recovered from a woman between 50 and 59 years old with Graves' hyperthyroidism. The chain carries TRBV6-2 or TRBV6-3 and TRBJ2-7; D is possibly TRBD2 (6 bases). The sequenced sample was blood. This CDR3 is CASSYSRTIFHYEQYF. The CDR3 DNA sequence: TGTGCCAGCAGTTACTCGAGGACTATCTTTCACTACGAGCAGTACTTC.